Sequencing of this T cell receptor beta chain was carried out in a study of blood T cell repertoires in COVID-19. Study information: Researchers got acute and convalescent COVID-19 samples from the United States, Italy and Spain.

The protocol was immunoSEQ multiplex PCR, while the TCRdb copy is restricted to in-frame clones and leaves out a portion. The sample records about 52,000 clones, 82% being singletons. Germline V lookup: CDR1 SGHRS, CDR2 YFSETQ. The CDR3 consists of 15 residues. V dropped 2 bases and J dropped 1 base, with 12 bases sitting between them. The chain uses TRBV5-1 and TRBJ1-1; D is perhaps TRBD1 (5 bases). The clonotype comes from a man aged 80 or over with COVID-19, enrolled during active disease. What was sequenced was peripheral blood. For the CDR3, the DNA is TGCGCCAGCAGCTTCGGTGACAGTAGGAACACTGAAGCTTTCTTT. This encodes CASSFGDSRNTEAFF. Looking up the rest from reference TRBV5-1 and TRBJ1-1 gives the full variable domain: KAGVTQTPRYLIKTRGQQVTLSCSPISGHRSVSWYQQTPGQGLQFLFEYFSETQRNKGNFPGRFSGRQFSNSRSEMNVSTLELGDSALYLCASSFGDSRNTEAFFGQGTRLTVV.